The rows below give T cell receptor beta chains drawn from one sample of a study of T cell changes during pregnancy in multiple sclerosis. Profiled with immunoSEQ multiplex PCR; TCRdb holds only in-frame clones, not every one. The sample holds 40,000 to 60,000 clones, 92% seen once. The sequenced sample was CD4+ T cells from peripheral blood mononuclear cells, obtained after pregnancy. These receptors were collected from a female donor with multiple sclerosis, enrolled in a pregnancy study. Each CDR3 is given with its conserved first and last residue. The D gene is left open where the match is weak. Some rows have no size entry. The others give once, few or many, or a class for an expanded clone.

size	D	V	J	CDR3	DNA
.	.	TRBV5-4	TRBJ2-5	CASSPGLERGETQYF	TGTGCCAGCAGCCCGGGACTCGAAAGAGGAGAGACCCAGTACTTC
.	TRBD2	TRBV7-2	TRBJ2-3	CASSRKGTSGSDTQYF	TGTGCCAGCAGCCGAAAAGGGACTAGCGGGAGTGATACGCAGTATTTT
.	TRBD1	TRBV7-2	TRBJ1-2	CASSQRGQLPTTF	TGTGCCAGCAGTCAGAGGGGACAGCTCCCTACCACCTTC
medium-sized	.	TRBV27	TRBJ1-2	CASKPQGQMTNYGYTF	TGTGCCAGCAAGCCTCAGGGGCAAATGACTAACTATGGCTACACCTTC
.	.	TRBV7-2	TRBJ2-2	CASSLISLVDTGELFF	TGTGCCAGCAGCTTAATATCTCTAGTGGACACCGGGGAGCTGTTTTTT
.	TRBD1	TRBV5-4	TRBJ1-1	CASSKQGAFTEAFF	TGTGCCAGCAGCAAACAGGGGGCGTTCACTGAAGCTTTCTTT
.	.	TRBV28	TRBJ1-5	CASRASGQPQHF	TGTGCCAGCAGGGCTAGCGGGCAGCCCCAGCATTTT
once	TRBD1	TRBV5-4	TRBJ2-5	CASSLGQGRETQYF	TGTGCCAGCAGCTTGGGACAGGGGCGAGAGACCCAGTACTTC
.	TRBD1	TRBV5-4	TRBJ1-2	CASSSGQVYGYTF	TGTGCCAGCAGCTCGGGACAGGTGTATGGCTACACCTTC
.	.	TRBV19	TRBJ2-4	CASSPQSSAKNIQYF	TGTGCCAGTAGTCCACAGTCTTCGGCCAAAAACATTCAGTACTTC
once	.	TRBV11-2	TRBJ1-1	CASSLVQGSSTEAFF	TGTGCCAGCAGCTTAGTCCAGGGGTCGAGCACTGAAGCTTTCTTT
.	TRBD2	TRBV6-1	TRBJ2-1	CASDFRAGLYNEQFF	TGTGCCAGCGACTTCCGAGCGGGGCTTTACAATGAGCAGTTCTTC
.	TRBD1	TRBV27	TRBJ2-3	CASSLDRYTDTQYF	TGTGCCAGCAGCCTGGACAGGTACACAGATACGCAGTATTTT
.	TRBD1	TRBV5-1	TRBJ1-5	CASSLGGGGQPQHF	TGCGCCAGCAGCTTGGGAGGGGGCGGTCAGCCCCAGCATTTT
.	.	TRBV11-3	TRBJ2-3	CASSLQGSRTDTQYF	TGTGCCAGCAGCCTACAGGGATCACGCACAGATACGCAGTATTTT
.	.	TRBV4-3	TRBJ2-4	CASSQDPIAKNIQYF	TGCGCCAGCAGCCAAGACCCCATAGCCAAAAACATTCAGTACTTC
.	TRBD2	TRBV5-5	TRBJ2-3	CASSPIAGRSTDTQYF	TGTGCCAGCAGCCCAATAGCGGGGCGTAGCACAGATACGCAGTATTTT
.	TRBD2	TRBV7-2	TRBJ2-7	CASSLAASGSYEQYF	TGTGCCAGCAGCTTAGCAGCTAGCGGGAGTTACGAGCAGTACTTC
.	.	TRBV19	TRBJ1-1	CASSISGHLNTEAFF	TGTGCCAGTAGTATATCGGGACACTTGAACACTGAAGCTTTCTTT
.	TRBD2	TRBV5-1	TRBJ2-2	CASSHGLAENTGELFF	TGCGCCAGCAGCCACGGACTAGCGGAGAACACCGGGGAGCTGTTTTTT
.	.	TRBV6-5	TRBJ2-2	CASSYLRAGELFF	TGTGCCAGCAGTTACCTTCGAGCCGGGGAGCTGTTTTTT
.	TRBD1	TRBV7-6	TRBJ1-1	CASSLLTGMNTEAFF	TGTGCCAGCAGCTTATTGACAGGGATGAACACTGAAGCTTTCTTT
.	TRBD2	TRBV11-1	TRBJ2-3	CASSALTSGSPTDTQYF	TGTGCCAGCAGCGCACTCACTAGCGGGAGCCCCACAGATACGCAGTATTTT
few	TRBD1	TRBV2	TRBJ1-2	CASSADRGDYGYTF	TGTGCCAGCAGTGCGGACAGGGGCGACTATGGCTACACCTTC
.	TRBD2	TRBV7-3	TRBJ2-7	CASSKLAGSQGEQYF	TGTGCCAGCAGCAAACTAGCGGGCTCCCAGGGGGAGCAGTACTTC
.	TRBD2	TRBV11-2	TRBJ2-3	CASRDPGKGLFTDTQYF	TGTGCCAGCAGGGACCCCGGGAAGGGACTATTCACAGATACGCAGTATTTT
once	.	TRBV21-1	TRBJ2-1	CASSNFVWQGLGYNEQFF	TGTGCCAGCAGCAATTTCGTGTGGCAGGGACTAGGCTACAATGAGCAGTTCTTC